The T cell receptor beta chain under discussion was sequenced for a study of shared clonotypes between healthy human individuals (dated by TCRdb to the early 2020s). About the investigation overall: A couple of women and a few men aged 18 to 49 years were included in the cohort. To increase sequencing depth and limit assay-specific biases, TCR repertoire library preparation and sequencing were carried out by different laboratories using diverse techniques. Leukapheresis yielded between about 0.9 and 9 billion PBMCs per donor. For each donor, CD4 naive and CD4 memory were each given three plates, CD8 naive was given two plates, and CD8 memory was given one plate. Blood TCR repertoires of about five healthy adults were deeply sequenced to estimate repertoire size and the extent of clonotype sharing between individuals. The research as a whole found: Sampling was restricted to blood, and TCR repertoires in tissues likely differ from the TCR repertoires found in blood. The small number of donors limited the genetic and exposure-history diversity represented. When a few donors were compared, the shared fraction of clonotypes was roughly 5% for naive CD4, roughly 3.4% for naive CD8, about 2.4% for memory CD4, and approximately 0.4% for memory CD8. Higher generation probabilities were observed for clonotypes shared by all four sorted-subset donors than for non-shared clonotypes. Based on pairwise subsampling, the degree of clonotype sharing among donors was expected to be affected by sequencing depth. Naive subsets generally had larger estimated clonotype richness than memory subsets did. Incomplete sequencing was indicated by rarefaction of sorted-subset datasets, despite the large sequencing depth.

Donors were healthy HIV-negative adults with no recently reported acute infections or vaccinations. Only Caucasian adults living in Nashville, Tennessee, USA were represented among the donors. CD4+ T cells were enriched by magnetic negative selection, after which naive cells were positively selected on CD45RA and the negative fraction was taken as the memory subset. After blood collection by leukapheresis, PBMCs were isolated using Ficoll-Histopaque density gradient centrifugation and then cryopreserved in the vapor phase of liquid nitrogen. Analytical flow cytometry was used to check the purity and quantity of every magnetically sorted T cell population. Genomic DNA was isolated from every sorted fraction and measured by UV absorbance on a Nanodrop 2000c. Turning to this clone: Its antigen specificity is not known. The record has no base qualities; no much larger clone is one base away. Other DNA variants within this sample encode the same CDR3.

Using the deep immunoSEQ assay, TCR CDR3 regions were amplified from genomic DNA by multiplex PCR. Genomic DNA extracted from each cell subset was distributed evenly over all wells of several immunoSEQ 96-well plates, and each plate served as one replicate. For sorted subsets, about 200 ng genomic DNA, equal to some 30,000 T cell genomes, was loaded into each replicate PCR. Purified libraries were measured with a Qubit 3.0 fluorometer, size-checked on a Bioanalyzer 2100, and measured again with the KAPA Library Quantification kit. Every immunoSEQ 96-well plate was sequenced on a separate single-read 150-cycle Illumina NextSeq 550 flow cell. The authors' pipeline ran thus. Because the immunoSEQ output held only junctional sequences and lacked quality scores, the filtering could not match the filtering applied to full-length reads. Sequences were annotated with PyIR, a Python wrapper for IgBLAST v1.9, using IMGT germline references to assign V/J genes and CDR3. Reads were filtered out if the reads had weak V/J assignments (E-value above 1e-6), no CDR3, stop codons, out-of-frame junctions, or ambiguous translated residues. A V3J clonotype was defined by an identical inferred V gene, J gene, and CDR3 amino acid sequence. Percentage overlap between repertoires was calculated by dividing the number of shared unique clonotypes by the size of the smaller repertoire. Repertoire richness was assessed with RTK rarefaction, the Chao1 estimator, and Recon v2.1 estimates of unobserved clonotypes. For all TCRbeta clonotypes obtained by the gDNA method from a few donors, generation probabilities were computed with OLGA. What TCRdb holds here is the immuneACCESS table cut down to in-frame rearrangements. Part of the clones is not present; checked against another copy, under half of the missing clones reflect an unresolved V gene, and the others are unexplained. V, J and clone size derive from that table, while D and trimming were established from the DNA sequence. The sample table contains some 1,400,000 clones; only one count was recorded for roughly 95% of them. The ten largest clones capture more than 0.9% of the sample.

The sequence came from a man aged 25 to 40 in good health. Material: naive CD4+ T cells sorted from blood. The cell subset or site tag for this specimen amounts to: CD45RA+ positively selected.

For the CDR3, the sequence is CASSQESNQPQHF. The sequenced DNA: TGTGCCAGCAGCCAGGAGAGCAATCAGCCCCAGCATTTT. Here the chain combines TRBV6-4 and TRBJ1-5; no D gene call is confident. Cut back by 6 bases and 1 base, the V and J ends lie 7 bases apart. In the germline V gene, CDR1 corresponds to MRHNA and CDR2 to SNTAGT. Including the terminal cysteine and phenylalanine, the CDR3 comprises 13 residues. Only the CDR3 portion is preserved as DNA: 39 bases, with reading frame beginning at the first base.